A single sample is the source of the 20 T cell receptor beta chains below, sequenced in a study of Graves' ophthalmopathy and Graves' hyperthyroidism. The TCR beta CDR3 regions underwent amplification from RNA transcripts. Second-round multiplex PCR came after a first-round RT-PCR that employed HTBI primers. TCRdb re-called the multiplex PCR reads with MiXCR, one entry per CDR3 protein. The sample shows 650,000 to 900,000 distinct CDR3 sequences, about 44% of them seen only once. The specimen was peripheral blood. The receptors were sampled from an adult man with Graves' ophthalmopathy.

The chain is built from TRBV20-1 and TRBJ1-2; no firm D call. Germline CDR1 reads DFQATT; CDR2 reads SNEGSKA (reference sequence). The CDR3 totals 14 residues. V was pared by 0 bases and J by 3 bases, with 11 bases between. In DNA form, the CDR3 reads TGCAGTGCTAGAGATTACCAGGCAGACTATGGCTACACCTTC. Translating it yields CSARDYQADYGYTF.

The chain couples TRBV25-1 to TRBJ2-6, with TRBD1 matching 7 bases. CDR1 and CDR2 (germline): MGHDK, SYGVNS. Losses at the gene ends were 8 bases for V and 3 bases for J; bases not matched to a gene: 10. This CDR3 comprises 16 residues. This CDR3 reads CASLMTGPSGANVLTF. The CDR3, as DNA: TGTGCCAGCCTGATGACAGGGCCTAGTGGGGCCAACGTCCTGACTTTC.

V is TRBV7-2 and J is TRBJ2-4; D call uncertain. The germline V gene has CDR1 SGHTA and CDR2 FQGNSA. V was shortened by 1 base and J by 15 bases, with 13 bases between the two germline ends. The CDR3 is made up of 12 amino acids. CDR3 in amino acids: CASSLGLTDLYF. Written as DNA, the CDR3 is TGTGCCAGCAGCTTAGGGTTAACAGATCTGTACTTC. Using reference TRBV7-2 and TRBJ2-4 for the parts outside the CDR3, the full variable domain is GAGVSQSPSNKVTEKGKDVELRCDPISGHTALYWYRQSLGQGLEFLIYFQGNSAPDKSGLPSDRFSAERTGGSVSTLTIQRTQQEDSAVYLCASSLGLTDLYFGAGTRLSVL.

The V gene is TRBV2, the J gene TRBJ2-3; tentative D call: TRBD2 (6 bases). Looked up from germline, CDR1 is SNHLY and CDR2 is FYNNEI. With 5 bases removed from V and 0 bases from J, the gap between germline ends came to 15 bases. The CDR3 totals 16 residues. In DNA form, the CDR3 reads TGTGCCAGCAGTTACCTGGGACTGCCGAGCACAGATACGCAGTATTTT. The encoded protein is CASSYLGLPSTDTQYF.

This clonotype has just a few counts. This chain links TRBV24-1 with TRBJ2-3; the D gene is possibly TRBD1 (5 bases). The CDR3 runs 13 residues. CDR1 and CDR2 (germline): KGHDR, SFDVKD. V gave up 7 bases and J gave up 6 bases, with 13 bases separating them. CDR3: CATRGRVLDTQYF. CDR3 nucleotide sequence: TGTGCCACCAGGGGCAGGGTCTTGGATACGCAGTATTTT.

This clonotype was counted between two and nine times. V and J are TRBV20-1 and TRBJ2-7; TRBD1 matches at 9 bases. From germline, CDR1 is DFQATT and CDR2 SNEGSKA (reference sequence). This CDR3 contains 12 residues. Here the CDR3 reads CRGDRDAYEQYF. In nucleotides, the CDR3 is TGCAGGGGGGACAGGGACGCCTACGAGCAGTACTTC.

This chain connects TRBV19 to TRBJ2-2; possible D gene TRBD2, 6 bases. The length of the CDR3 is 17 residues. Germline CDR1 and CDR2: LNHDA and SQIVND (reference sequence). V gave up 4 bases and J gave up 0 bases, with 15 bases separating them. The CDR3 nucleotides read TGTGCCAGTAGTACCCTAGCGAGACAGTCGAACACCGGGGAGCTGTTTTTT. It is translated as CASSTLARQSNTGELFF.

The V call is TRBV29-1, the J call TRBJ1-2; weak D call: TRBD1 (6 bases). Germline V CDR1 and CDR2: SQVTM, ANQGSEA. This CDR3 comprises 12 residues. Trimming pared 8 bases from V and 4 bases from J, leaving 14 bases between. CDR3 region: CSLGGTLYGYTF. Here the CDR3 DNA reads TGCAGCTTAGGGGGGACACTCTATGGCTACACCTTC. Drawing the rest from reference TRBV29-1 and TRBJ1-2, the complete variable domain is SAVISQKPSRDICQRGTSLTIQCQVDSQVTMMFWYRQQPGQSLTLIATANQGSEATYESGFVIDKFPISRPNLTFSTLTVSNMSPEDSSIYLCSLGGTLYGYTFGSGTRLTVV.

The rearrangement uses TRBV20-1 and TRBJ2-5; 9 bases map to TRBD2. Looked up from germline, CDR1 is DFQATT and CDR2 is SNEGSKA (reference sequence). With 5 bases clipped from V and 5 bases from J, the junction kept 15 bases outside the gene matches. CDR3 size: 16 residues. The CDR3 reads CSAYPLAGDESETQYF. The CDR3 region has the DNA TGCAGTGCTTATCCTTTAGCGGGAGACGAGTCGGAGACCCAGTACTTC.

For this clonotype: One end of the junction does not line up with germline, which may come from a read error. The chain couples TRBV7-9 to TRBJ1-1; TRBD1 might be the D (6 bases). This CDR3 region has 15 residues. Germline CDR1 and CDR2: SEHNR and FQNEAQ (reference sequence). The CDR3 here is CASSQVGTQLTEAFF. The CDR3 coding sequence is TGCGCCAGCAGCCAAGTAGGGACACAACTCACTGAAGCTTTCTTT.

This clonotype was seen a handful of times. This chain connects TRBV6-1 to TRBJ1-2; TRBD1 aligns across 9 bases. Germline CDR1 MNHNS, CDR2 SASEGT. Trimming took 3 bases from V and 2 from J; bases not matched to a gene: 4. The CDR3 length is 15 residues. The CDR3: CASSEGQGGNYGYTF. CDR3 nucleotides: TGTGCCAGCAGTGAGGGACAGGGTGGCAACTATGGCTACACCTTC.

This clonotype was counted between two and nine times. The chain has TRBV6-5 and TRBJ2-7, with TRBD1 matching over 9 bases. Trimming took 2 bases from V and 5 from J; bases not matched to a gene: 4. This CDR3 is 14 amino acids long. Germline lookup yields CDR1 MNHEY and CDR2 SVGAGI. The CDR3 nucleotides read TGTGCCAGCAGTTACGGGACAGGGCCAGACGAGCAGTACTTC. Protein sequence: CASSYGTGPDEQYF.

This clonotype showed up just a few times. The chain is built from TRBV9 and TRBJ1-6, with 8 bases aligning to TRBD1. The CDR3 consists of 17 residues. Germline V gene lookup returns CDR1 SGDLS and CDR2 YYNGEE. J was trimmed by 2 bases and V by 4 bases; bases with no gene match: 8. Here the CDR3 DNA reads TGTGCCAGCAGCACCAGACAGGGGATGACCTATAATTCACCCCTCCACTTT. Translation gives CASSTRQGMTYNSPLHF. Full variable domain (remainder filled in from reference TRBV9 and TRBJ1-6): DSGVTQTPKHLITATGQRVTLRCSPRSGDLSVYWYQQSLDQGLQFLIQYYNGEERAKGNILERFSAQQFPDLHSELNLSSLELGDSALYFCASSTRQGMTYNSPLHFGNGTRLTVT.

The rearrangement uses TRBV25-1 and TRBJ2-6; D perhaps matches TRBD2 (5 bases). V lost 3 bases, J lost 4 bases, and 10 bases lay in between. This CDR3 comprises 15 residues. In germline, CDR1 is MGHDK, CDR2 SYGVNS. Written as DNA, the CDR3 is TGTGCCAGCAGTGATGTGGGAGCCGGGGCCAACGTCCTGACTTTC. It encodes CASSDVGAGANVLTF. The whole variable domain, filled in from reference TRBV25-1 and TRBJ2-6, reads EADIYQTPRYLVIGTGKKITLECSQTMGHDKMYWYQQDPGMELHLIHYSYGVNSTEKGDLSSESTVSRIRTEHFPLTLESARPSHTSQYLCASSDVGAGANVLTFGAGSRLTVL.

V is TRBV20-1 and J is TRBJ2-7, with a tentative D call TRBD2 (5 bases). Looked up from germline, CDR1 is DFQATT and CDR2 is SNEGSKA (reference sequence). The V gene lost 0 bases and the J gene lost 0 bases, with 15 bases spanning the gap. The CDR3 sequence is 16 residues long. The CDR3 nucleotides read TGCAGTGCTAGAGATTTCAAGCGGTCTTACTCCTACGAGCAGTACTTC. Translated, it gives CSARDFKRSYSYEQYF.

This chain links TRBV11-1 with TRBJ2-7, with 7 bases lining up with TRBD1. Trimming removed 7 bases from V and 2 bases from J; junction bases left unmatched: 11. This CDR3 comprises 15 residues. Germline CDR1 SGHAT, CDR2 FQDESV (reference sequence). CDR3: CASTSRQGNTYEQYF. For the CDR3, the DNA is TGTGCCAGCACCAGTCGACAGGGAAATACCTACGAGCAGTACTTC.

As for this clonotype: An end of the junction differs from the germline gene, which may be a read error. This chain links TRBV5-6 with TRBJ2-5; 7 nucleotides agree with TRBD1. This CDR3 comprises 13 residues. Per the germline V gene, CDR1 is SGHDT and CDR2 is YYEEEE. CDR3 in DNA: TGTGCCAGCACCTTGGGACAGCAAGAGGCCCAGTACTTC. Protein product: CASTLGQQEAQYF.

J is TRBJ2-2 and V is TRBV7-2; TRBD1 might be the D (5 bases). V was cut by 3 bases and J by 3 bases, with 14 bases left in between. Germline loops: CDR1 SGHTA, CDR2 FQGNSA. The CDR3 is 16 amino acids. The CDR3 region is CASSFLSQGDTGELFF. In DNA, the CDR3 is TGTGCCAGCAGCTTTCTAAGTCAGGGCGACACCGGGGAGCTGTTTTTT. The full variable domain, completed using reference TRBV7-2 and TRBJ2-2, is GAGVSQSPSNKVTEKGKDVELRCDPISGHTALYWYRQSLGQGLEFLIYFQGNSAPDKSGLPSDRFSAERTGGSVSTLTIQRTQQEDSAVYLCASSFLSQGDTGELFFGEGSRLTVL.

This clonotype was found many times. The V gene is TRBV6-5, the J gene TRBJ1-2; 7 nucleotides match TRBD1. Germline assignment: CDR1 MNHEY and CDR2 SVGAGI. This CDR3 contains 14 residues. Losses at the gene ends were 2 bases for V and 4 bases for J; bases not matched to a gene: 4. The CDR3 coding sequence is TGTGCCAGCAGTTACGGGGGACAGACCTATGGCTACACCTTC. Amino acids: CASSYGGQTYGYTF.

This clonotype has only a few counts. The rearrangement uses TRBV12-3 or TRBV12-4 and TRBJ2-5, with D possibly being TRBD1 (6 bases). Trimming left V 3 bases short and J 7 bases short, with 12 bases between. The CDR3 consists of 13 residues. CDR3 DNA: TGTGCCAGCAGTTTTGGGCTAGGGGGGACCCAGTACTTC. It codes for CASSFGLGGTQYF.